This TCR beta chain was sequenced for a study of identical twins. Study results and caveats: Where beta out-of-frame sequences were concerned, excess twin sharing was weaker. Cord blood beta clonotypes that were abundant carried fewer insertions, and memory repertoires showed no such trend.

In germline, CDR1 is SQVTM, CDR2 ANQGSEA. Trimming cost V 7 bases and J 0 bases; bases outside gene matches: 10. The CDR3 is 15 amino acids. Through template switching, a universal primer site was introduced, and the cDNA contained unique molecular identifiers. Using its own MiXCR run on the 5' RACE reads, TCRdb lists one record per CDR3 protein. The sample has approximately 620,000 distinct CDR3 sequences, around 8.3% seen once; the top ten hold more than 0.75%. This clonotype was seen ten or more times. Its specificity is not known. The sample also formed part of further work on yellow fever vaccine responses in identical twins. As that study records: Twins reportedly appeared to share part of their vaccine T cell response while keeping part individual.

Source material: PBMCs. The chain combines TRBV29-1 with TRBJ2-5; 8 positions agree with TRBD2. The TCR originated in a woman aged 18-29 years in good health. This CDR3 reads CSGFTGGPYQETQYF. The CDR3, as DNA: TGCAGCGGATTTACGGGAGGGCCGTACCAAGAGACCCAGTACTTC.